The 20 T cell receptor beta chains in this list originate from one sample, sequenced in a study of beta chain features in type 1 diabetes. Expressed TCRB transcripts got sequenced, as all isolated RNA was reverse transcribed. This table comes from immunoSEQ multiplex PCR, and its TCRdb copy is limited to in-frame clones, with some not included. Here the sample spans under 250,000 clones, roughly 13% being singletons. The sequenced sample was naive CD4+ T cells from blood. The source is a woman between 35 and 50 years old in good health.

This CDR3 is CASEASTSGGSDTQYF. The CDR3 DNA reads TGTGCCAGCGAGGCCTCGACTAGCGGGGGCTCAGATACGCAGTATTTT. This sequence joins TRBV19 and TRBJ2-3; 12 positions match TRBD2. J gave up 4 bases and V 9 bases, and 11 bases lay outside the gene matches. The V gene's germline CDR1 is LNHDA and CDR2 SQIVND (reference sequence). This CDR3 has 16 residues.

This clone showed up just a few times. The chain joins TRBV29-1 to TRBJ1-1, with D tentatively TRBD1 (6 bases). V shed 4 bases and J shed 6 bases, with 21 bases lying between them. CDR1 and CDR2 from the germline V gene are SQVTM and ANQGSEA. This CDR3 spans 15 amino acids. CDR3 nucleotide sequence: TGCAGCGTTGCGGACCCGGGACACCGGGCGCCTGAAGCTTTCTTT. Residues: CSVADPGHRAPEAFF.

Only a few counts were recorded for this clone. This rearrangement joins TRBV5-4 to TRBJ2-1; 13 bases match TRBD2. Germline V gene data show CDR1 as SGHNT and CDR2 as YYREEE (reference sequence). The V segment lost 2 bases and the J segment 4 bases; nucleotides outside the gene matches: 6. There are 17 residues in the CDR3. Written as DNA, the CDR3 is TGTGCCAGCAGCTTCCCACTAGCGGGGGGGGGTTACAATGAGCAGTTCTTC. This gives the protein CASSFPLAGGGYNEQFF.

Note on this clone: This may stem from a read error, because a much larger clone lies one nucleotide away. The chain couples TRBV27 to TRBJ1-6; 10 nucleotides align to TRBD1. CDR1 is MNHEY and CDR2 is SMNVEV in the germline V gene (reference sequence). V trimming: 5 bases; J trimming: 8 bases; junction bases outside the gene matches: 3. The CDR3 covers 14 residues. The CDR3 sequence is CASSAGTGDSPLHF. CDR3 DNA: TGTGCCAGCAGTGCCGGGACAGGGGATTCACCCCTCCACTTT.

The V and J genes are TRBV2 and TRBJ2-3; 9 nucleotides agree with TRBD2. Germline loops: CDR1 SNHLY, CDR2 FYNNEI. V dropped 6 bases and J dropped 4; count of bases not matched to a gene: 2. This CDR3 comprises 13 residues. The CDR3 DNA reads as TGTGCCAGCAGGGGGACTAGCCCAGATACGCAGTATTTT. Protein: CASRGTSPDTQYF. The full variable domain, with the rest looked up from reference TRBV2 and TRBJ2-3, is EPEVTQTPSHQVTQMGQEVILRCVPISNHLYFYWYRQILGQKVEFLVSFYNNEISEKSEIFDDQFSVERPDGSNFTLKIRSTKLEDSAMYFCASRGTSPDTQYFGPGTRLTVL.

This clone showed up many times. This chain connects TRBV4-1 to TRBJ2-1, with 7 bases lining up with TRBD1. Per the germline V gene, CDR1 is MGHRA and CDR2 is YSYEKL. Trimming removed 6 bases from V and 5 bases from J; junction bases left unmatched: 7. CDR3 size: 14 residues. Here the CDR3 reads CASRHPGQDNEQFF. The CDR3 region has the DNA TGCGCCAGCAGACATCCCGGACAGGACAATGAGCAGTTCTTC.

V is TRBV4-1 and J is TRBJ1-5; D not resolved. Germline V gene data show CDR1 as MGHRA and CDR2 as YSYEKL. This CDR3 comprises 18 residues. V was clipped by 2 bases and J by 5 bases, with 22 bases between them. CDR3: CASSQLVSQPLRDQPQHF. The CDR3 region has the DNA TGCGCCAGCAGCCAATTGGTCTCCCAGCCTCTTCGGGATCAGCCCCAGCATTTT.

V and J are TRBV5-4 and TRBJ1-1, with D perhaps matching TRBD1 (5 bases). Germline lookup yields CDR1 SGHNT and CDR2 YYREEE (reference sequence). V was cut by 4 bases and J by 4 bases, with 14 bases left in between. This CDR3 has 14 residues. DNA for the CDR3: TGTGCCAGCAGCCCCCGGGGGGGGAGCACTGAAGCTTTCTTT. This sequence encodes CASSPRGGSTEAFF.

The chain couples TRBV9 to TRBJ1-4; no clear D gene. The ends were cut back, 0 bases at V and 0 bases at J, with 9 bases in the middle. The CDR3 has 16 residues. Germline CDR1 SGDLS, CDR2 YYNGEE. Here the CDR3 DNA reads TGTGCCAGCAGCGTAGGAGGGTCGGCAACTAATGAAAAACTGTTTTTT. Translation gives CASSVGGSATNEKLFF. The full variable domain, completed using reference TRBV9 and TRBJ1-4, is DSGVTQTPKHLITATGQRVTLRCSPRSGDLSVYWYQQSLDQGLQFLIQYYNGEERAKGNILERFSAQQFPDLHSELNLSSLELGDSALYFCASSVGGSATNEKLFFGSGTQLSVL.

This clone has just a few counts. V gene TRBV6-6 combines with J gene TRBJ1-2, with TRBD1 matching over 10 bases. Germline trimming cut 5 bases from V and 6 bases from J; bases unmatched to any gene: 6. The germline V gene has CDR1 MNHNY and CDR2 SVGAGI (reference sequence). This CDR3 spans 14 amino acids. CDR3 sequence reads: CASSKGDRGDGYTF. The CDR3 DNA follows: TGTGCCAGCAGTAAGGGGGACAGGGGCGATGGCTACACCTTC.

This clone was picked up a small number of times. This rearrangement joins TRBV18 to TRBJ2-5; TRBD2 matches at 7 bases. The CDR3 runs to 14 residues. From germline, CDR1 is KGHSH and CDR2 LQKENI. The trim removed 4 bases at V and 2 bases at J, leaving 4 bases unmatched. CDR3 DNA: TGTGCCAGCTCACTCCTAGCGGAACAAGAGACCCAGTACTTC. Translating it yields CASSLLAEQETQYF.

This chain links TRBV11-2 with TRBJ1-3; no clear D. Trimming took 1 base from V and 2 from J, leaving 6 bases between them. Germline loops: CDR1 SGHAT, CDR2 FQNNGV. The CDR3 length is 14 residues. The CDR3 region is CASSLVLTGNTIYF. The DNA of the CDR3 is TGTGCCAGCAGCTTAGTCCTAACTGGAAACACCATATATTTT.

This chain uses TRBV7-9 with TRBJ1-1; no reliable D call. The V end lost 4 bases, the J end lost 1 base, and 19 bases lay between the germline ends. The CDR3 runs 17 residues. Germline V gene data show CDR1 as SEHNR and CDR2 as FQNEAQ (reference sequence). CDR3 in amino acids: CASSSGFGTRRNTEAFF. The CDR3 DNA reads TGTGCCAGCAGCTCGGGGTTTGGAACTCGCAGGAACACTGAAGCTTTCTTT.

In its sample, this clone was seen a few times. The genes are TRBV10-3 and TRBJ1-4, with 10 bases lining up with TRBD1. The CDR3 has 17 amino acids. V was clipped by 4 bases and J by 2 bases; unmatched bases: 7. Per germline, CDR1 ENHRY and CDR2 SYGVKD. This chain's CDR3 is CAISVGQGSRTNEKLFF. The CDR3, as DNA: TGTGCCATCAGTGTGGGACAGGGGAGTCGGACTAATGAAAAACTGTTTTTT.

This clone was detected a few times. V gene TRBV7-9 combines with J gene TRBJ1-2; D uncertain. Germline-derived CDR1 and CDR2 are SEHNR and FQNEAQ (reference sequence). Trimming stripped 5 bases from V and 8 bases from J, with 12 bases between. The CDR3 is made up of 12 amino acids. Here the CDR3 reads CASSGGRPGYTF. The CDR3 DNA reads TGTGCCAGCAGCGGAGGACGGCCCGGCTACACCTTC.

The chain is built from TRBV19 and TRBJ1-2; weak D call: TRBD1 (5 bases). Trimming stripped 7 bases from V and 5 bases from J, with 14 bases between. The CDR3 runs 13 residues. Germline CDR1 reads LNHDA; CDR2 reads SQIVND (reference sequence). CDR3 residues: CASTSAGTYGYTF. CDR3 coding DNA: TGTGCCAGTACATCTGCGGGGACGTATGGCTACACCTTC.

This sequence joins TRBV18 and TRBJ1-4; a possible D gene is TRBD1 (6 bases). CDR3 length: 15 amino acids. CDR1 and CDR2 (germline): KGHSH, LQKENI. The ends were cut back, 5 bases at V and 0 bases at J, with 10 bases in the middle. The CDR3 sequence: CASSEGQTTNEKLFF. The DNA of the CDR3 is TGTGCCAGCTCAGAAGGACAGACAACTAATGAAAAACTGTTTTTT. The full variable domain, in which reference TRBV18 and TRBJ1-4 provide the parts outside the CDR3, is NAGVMQNPRHLVRRRGQEARLRCSPMKGHSHVYWYRQLPEEGLKFMVYLQKENIIDESGMPKERFSAEFPKEGPSILRIQQVVRGDSAAYFCASSEGQTTNEKLFFGSGTQLSVL.

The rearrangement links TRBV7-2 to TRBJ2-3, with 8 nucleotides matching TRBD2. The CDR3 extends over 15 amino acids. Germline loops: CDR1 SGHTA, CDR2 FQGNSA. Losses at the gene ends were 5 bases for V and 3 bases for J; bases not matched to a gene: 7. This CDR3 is CASSQDGTSTDTQYF. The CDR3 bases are TGTGCCAGCAGCCAAGATGGGACTAGTACAGATACGCAGTATTTT.

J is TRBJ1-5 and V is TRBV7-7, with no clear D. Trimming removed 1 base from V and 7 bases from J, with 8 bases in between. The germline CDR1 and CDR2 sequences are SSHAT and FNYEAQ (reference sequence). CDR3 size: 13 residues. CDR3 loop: CASSLDAMQPQHF. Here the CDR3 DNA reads TGTGCCAGCAGCTTAGATGCTATGCAGCCCCAGCATTTT.

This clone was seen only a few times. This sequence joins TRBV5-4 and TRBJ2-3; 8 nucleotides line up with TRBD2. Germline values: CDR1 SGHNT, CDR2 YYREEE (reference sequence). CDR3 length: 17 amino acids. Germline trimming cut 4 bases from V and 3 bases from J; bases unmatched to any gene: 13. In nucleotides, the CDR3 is TGTGCCAGCAGCCGGGGGGCAGCGGGGGAGACGACAGATACGCAGTATTTT. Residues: CASSRGAAGETTDTQYF. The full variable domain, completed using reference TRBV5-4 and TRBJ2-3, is ETGVTQSPTHLIKTRGQQVTLRCSSQSGHNTVSWYQQALGQGPQFIFQYYREEENGRGNFPPRFSGLQFPNYSSELNVNALELDDSALYLCASSRGAAGETTDTQYFGPGTRLTVL.